What follows are 15 T cell receptor beta chains derived from one specimen sequenced in a study of Ad26.COV2.S vaccination and SARS-CoV-2 variants. As to treatment: approximately 18 received Ad26.COV2.S at low or high dose, single or two shots; several received placebo; per-sample allocation not given. Repertoires come from day 63 after the first vaccine or placebo injection. Profiled with immunoSEQ multiplex PCR; TCRdb holds only in-frame clones, not every one. The sample holds about 350,000 clones, 86% seen once. The specimen was peripheral blood, collected in a trial of Ad26.COV2.S vaccine versus placebo. These receptor sequences come from a person between 18 and 60 years old who received the Ad26.COV2.S COVID-19 vaccine or a placebo.

The chain joins TRBV19 to TRBJ1-1; TRBD1 matches at 7 bases. Trimming took 6 bases from V and 5 from J; bases not matched to a gene: 15. Germline V gene sequence: CDR1 LNHDA, CDR2 SQIVND (reference sequence). CDR3 length: 16 residues. The CDR3 sequence is CASSLDREGDLTEAFF. The CDR3 region has the DNA TGTGCCAGTAGCTTAGACAGGGAAGGAGATTTGACTGAAGCTTTCTTT. Filled out from reference TRBV19 and TRBJ1-1, the complete variable domain reads DGGITQSPKYLFRKEGQNVTLSCEQNLNHDAMYWYRQDPGQGLRLIYYSQIVNDFQKGDIAEGYSVSREKKESFPLTVTSAQKNPTAFYLCASSLDREGDLTEAFFGQGTRLTVV.

This clone appeared a single time. The chain employs TRBV3-1 (or the pseudogene TRBV3-2) and TRBJ1-3; D not resolved. CDR3 length: 14 amino acids. The ends were cut back, 4 bases at V and 0 bases at J, with 7 bases in the middle. In germline, CDR1 is LGHDT, CDR2 YNNKEL (reference sequence). This chain's CDR3 is CASSPVPSGNTIYF. In DNA, the CDR3 is TGTGCCAGCAGCCCGGTCCCCTCTGGAAACACCATATATTTT.

The chain employs TRBV5-6 and TRBJ1-2, with 8 bases fitting TRBD1. Germline values: CDR1 SGHDT, CDR2 YYEEEE. The CDR3 length is 13 residues. With 3 bases clipped from V and 4 bases from J, the junction kept 2 bases outside the gene matches. This CDR3 reads CASSWTGSYGYTF. CDR3 nucleotide sequence: TGTGCCAGCAGCTGGACAGGGAGCTATGGCTACACCTTC.

This chain uses TRBV4-3 with TRBJ1-6, with D possibly being TRBD1 (6 bases). Trimming stripped 4 bases from V and 10 bases from J, with 17 bases between. The CDR3 is made up of 15 amino acids. Per the germline V gene, CDR1 is LGHNA and CDR2 is YSLEER. The CDR3 DNA sequence: TGCGCCAGCAGCCCAGCACGGACAGTTCCCTCACCCCTCCACTTT. Encoded protein: CASSPARTVPSPLHF.

This clone was observed a handful of times. The chain has TRBV14 and TRBJ2-1; no clear D. This CDR3 has 16 amino acids. The germline CDR1 and CDR2 sequences are SGHDN and FVKESK. V was cut by 0 bases and J by 11 bases, with 20 bases left in between. The CDR3 nucleotides are TGTGCCAGCAGCCAAGAGATGAGACAAACCCGATGGAAGCAGTTCTTC. This translates into CASSQEMRQTRWKQFF.

V and J are TRBV19 and TRBJ2-3; possibly TRBD1 for D (6 bases). V was clipped by 5 bases and J by 4 bases, with 13 bases between them. This CDR3 has 14 amino acids. Germline V gene sequence: CDR1 LNHDA, CDR2 SQIVND (reference sequence). The CDR3 region is CASSAGYRADTQYF. The CDR3 DNA reads TGTGCCAGTAGTGCCGGCTACAGGGCAGATACGCAGTATTTT.

In this sample, this clone turned up once. One end of the junction varies from germline; a read error may be responsible. J is TRBJ2-5 and V is TRBV29-1; D tentatively reads TRBD1 or TRBD2 (5 bases each). The CDR3 is made up of 10 amino acids. Germline loops: CDR1 SQVTM, CDR2 ANQGSEA. The CDR3 loop is CSVARDRPHF. The CDR3 DNA reads as TGCAGCGTTGCCCGGGACCGACCGCACTTC.

The chain has TRBV7-2 and TRBJ2-7; D call uncertain. CDR3 size: 11 residues. V shed 4 bases and J shed 4 bases, with 5 bases lying between them. Germline V CDR1 and CDR2: SGHTA, FQGNSA. The CDR3 bases are TGTGCCAGCAGCTACCAATACGAGCAGTACTTC. Translated: CASSYQYEQYF.

This clone occurred a few times. The chain carries TRBV19 and TRBJ2-1; 7 positions match TRBD2. The CDR3 consists of 16 residues. Germline CDR1 LNHDA, CDR2 SQIVND (reference sequence). J lost 7 bases, V lost 4 bases, and 13 bases had no gene match. The CDR3 region has the DNA TGTGCCAGTAGTAGGAGCGGGGCGTCGAGAAATAATGAGCAGTTCTTC. It codes for CASSRSGASRNNEQFF.

The V and J genes are TRBV9 and TRBJ2-3, with D perhaps matching TRBD2 (5 bases). Germline CDR1 reads SGDLS; CDR2 reads YYNGEE. V lost 0 bases to trimming and J lost 4 bases, with 12 bases between them. The CDR3 consists of 15 residues. CDR3: CASSVAVGVADTQYF. The CDR3 bases are TGTGCCAGCAGCGTAGCGGTGGGAGTGGCAGATACGCAGTATTTT.

The chain recombines TRBV4-2 with TRBJ1-4; no clear D gene. Per germline, CDR1 LGHNA and CDR2 YNFKEQ. Trimming removed 5 bases at V and 0 bases at J, with 13 bases between. The CDR3 has 16 residues. The CDR3 protein is CASSFLTQSTNEKLFF. The CDR3 region has the DNA TGTGCCAGCAGCTTCCTAACACAGTCAACTAATGAAAAACTGTTTTTT.

The chain uses TRBV2 and TRBJ1-4, with a tentative D call TRBD1 (6 bases). Trimming shortened V by 2 bases and J by 11 bases, and 9 bases separated the two germline ends. In germline, CDR1 is SNHLY, CDR2 FYNNEI. CDR3 size: 12 residues. This chain's CDR3 is CASSETGRKLFF. The CDR3 DNA is TGTGCCAGCAGTGAAACAGGGCGGAAACTGTTTTTT. The full variable domain, in which reference TRBV2 and TRBJ1-4 provide the parts outside the CDR3, is EPEVTQTPSHQVTQMGQEVILRCVPISNHLYFYWYRQILGQKVEFLVSFYNNEISEKSEIFDDQFSVERPDGSNFTLKIRSTKLEDSAMYFCASSETGRKLFFGSGTQLSVL.

The chain uses TRBV7-2 and TRBJ1-5, with D unresolved. Trimming left V 4 bases short and J 6 bases short, with 10 bases between. CDR3 size: 13 residues. Germline V gene sequence: CDR1 SGHTA, CDR2 FQGNSA. The CDR3 here is CASSWKGFQPQHF. As DNA, the CDR3 is TGTGCCAGCAGCTGGAAGGGTTTTCAGCCCCAGCATTTT.

The chain carries TRBV29-1 and TRBJ2-3, with no clear D. Germline values: CDR1 SQVTM, CDR2 ANQGSEA. The V end was cut by 1 base, the J end by 4 bases, with 15 bases between. This CDR3 spans 15 amino acids. The CDR3 here is CSVEGARKLADTQYF. CDR3 bases: TGCAGCGTTGAAGGGGCAAGGAAGCTCGCAGATACGCAGTATTTT.

The V and J genes are TRBV11-2 and TRBJ2-5, with 11 bases identical to TRBD2. There are 17 residues in the CDR3. Trimming took 5 bases from V and 4 from J; bases not matched to a gene: 12. The germline gives CDR1 SGHAT, CDR2 FQNNGV. The CDR3: CASSAGVLAGGGETQYF. In nucleotides, the CDR3 is TGTGCCAGCAGCGCAGGGGTTCTAGCGGGAGGAGGAGAGACCCAGTACTTC.